Following are 19 T cell receptor beta chains from one sample sequenced in a study of cytomegalovirus exposure and HLA in healthy donors. PCR involved 60 Vbeta and 13 Jbeta primers. The protocol was immunoSEQ multiplex PCR, while the TCRdb copy is restricted to in-frame clones and leaves out a portion. The data hold 220,000 or so clones, with approximately 70% observed a single time. Sequenced material: PBMCs. All receptors derive from a woman under 40 in good health and CMV-seronegative.

This clone was counted a few times. The chain employs TRBV10-2 and TRBJ2-7, with 7 bases matching TRBD1. J lost 5 bases, V lost 3 bases, and 13 bases had no gene match. In germline, CDR1 is WSHSY, CDR2 SAAADI. This CDR3 is 16 amino acids long. Written as DNA, the CDR3 is TGCGCCAGCAGTGACTTTCGTTTGCCAGGGGGAGACGAGCAGTACTTC. It yields the protein CASSDFRLPGGDEQYF.

As regards this clone: This CDR3 is missing its conserved last phenylalanine or tryptophan, likely due to a read error. V is TRBV5-1 and J is TRBJ1-5; 7 bases fit TRBD1. V lost 4 bases, J lost 7 bases, and 8 bases stayed unmatched. The CDR3 is made up of 14 amino acids. In germline, CDR1 is SGHRS, CDR2 YFSETQ. Written as DNA, the CDR3 is TGCGCCAGCAGCCTAGGGACAGCTACCCAGCCCCAGCATTTG. Translation: CASSLGTATQPQHL.

This chain uses TRBV7-3 with TRBJ2-7, with 7 positions matching TRBD2. CDR1 SGHTA and CDR2 FQGTGA come from the germline V gene. V dropped 5 bases and J dropped 2; count of bases not matched to a gene: 3. The length of the CDR3 is 13 residues. The CDR3 sequence: CASSLGLAYEQYF. As DNA, the CDR3 is TGTGCCAGCAGCCTCGGACTAGCCTACGAGCAGTACTTC.

The chain is built from TRBV9 and TRBJ1-5; weak D call: TRBD1 (5 bases). Trimming took 2 bases from V and 0 from J, leaving 9 bases between them. The CDR3 contains 15 residues. Per the germline V gene, CDR1 is SGDLS and CDR2 is YYNGEE. CDR3 loop: CASSVGPYSNQPQHF. CDR3 bases: TGTGCCAGCAGCGTGGGGCCGTATAGCAATCAGCCCCAGCATTTT.

This clone was recorded once. This sequence joins TRBV2 and TRBJ2-2; 8 nucleotides agree with TRBD2. The ends lost 6 bases at V and 3 bases at J; junction bases unmatched: 6. This CDR3 is built from 15 residues. The germline gives CDR1 SNHLY, CDR2 FYNNEI. CDR3 DNA: TGTGCCAGCAGGGGCCAGCGGGGGCACACCGGGGAGCTGTTTTTT. Amino acids: CASRGQRGHTGELFF.

The V call is TRBV7-9, the J call TRBJ2-3; 11 positions match TRBD2. V shed 4 bases and J 4 bases; nucleotides not matched to a gene: 7. Germline CDR1 is SEHNR and CDR2 is FQNEAQ (reference sequence). This CDR3 is built from 16 residues. This chain's CDR3 is CASSSGTSGRSDTQYF. The CDR3 DNA reads as TGTGCCAGCAGCTCCGGGACTAGCGGAAGGTCAGATACGCAGTATTTT.

This chain links TRBV7-3 with TRBJ2-1; 12 bases align to TRBD2. The V gene's germline CDR1 is SGHTA and CDR2 FQGTGA. This CDR3 contains 16 residues. With V trimmed by 5 bases and J by 4 bases, 6 bases remained unmatched. CDR3 sequence reads: CASSPGTSGYYNEQFF. The CDR3 DNA follows: TGTGCCAGCAGCCCGGGGACTAGCGGGTATTACAATGAGCAGTTCTTC.

The chain employs TRBV5-1 and TRBJ2-1; 8 bases are a match to TRBD2. J gave up 0 bases and V 5 bases, and 7 bases lay outside the gene matches. The germline gives CDR1 SGHRS, CDR2 YFSETQ. This CDR3 contains 16 residues. CDR3 coding DNA: TGCGCCAGCAGGCGGGGGACTAGTGACTCCTACAATGAGCAGTTCTTC. Translated, it gives CASRRGTSDSYNEQFF.

As DNA, the CDR3 is TGTGCCAGCAGCCAAGGGGAGGGTCGGAGACGGGCCTCTAGGAATGAGCAGTTCTTC. Protein: CASSQGEGRRRASRNEQFF. The chain is built from TRBV14 and TRBJ2-1; 7 positions match TRBD2. Losses at the gene ends were 1 base for V and 7 bases for J; bases not matched to a gene: 19. The CDR3 is 19 amino acids. Germline V gene lookup returns CDR1 SGHDN and CDR2 FVKESK.

The rearrangement joins TRBV19 to TRBJ1-5, with TRBD1 as a possible D gene (5 bases). This CDR3 contains 15 residues. From germline, CDR1 is LNHDA and CDR2 SQIVND (reference sequence). V was shortened by 5 bases and J by 5 bases, with 16 bases between the two germline ends. The CDR3 region has the DNA TGTGCCAGTAGTCCGTGGCAGGGTTTGGATCAGCCCCAGCATTTT. It codes for CASSPWQGLDQPQHF.

The J gene is TRBJ2-1, the V gene TRBV7-8; D may be TRBD1 (6 bases). CDR3 size: 15 residues. Trimming removed 2 bases at V and 0 bases at J, with 8 bases between. In germline, CDR1 is SGHVS, CDR2 FQNEAQ. The CDR3: CASSLRGSSYNEQFF. The CDR3 bases are TGTGCCAGCAGCTTAAGGGGGAGCTCCTACAATGAGCAGTTCTTC.

This clone came up once. The rearrangement links TRBV20-1 to TRBJ2-7, with 8 positions matching TRBD2. CDR3 length equals 11 residues. Germline V gene data show CDR1 as DFQATT and CDR2 as SNEGSKA (reference sequence). The V segment lost 1 base and the J segment 12 bases; nucleotides outside the gene matches: 5. The CDR3: CSARGTSFMYF. The CDR3, as DNA: TGCAGTGCTAGAGGGACTAGCTTTATGTACTTC.

This chain connects TRBV4-1 to TRBJ2-7; D may be TRBD2 (5 bases). There are 14 residues in the CDR3. CDR1 is MGHRA, CDR2 YSYEKL, per germline. The germline V and J ends were trimmed by 1 base and 3 bases, with 10 bases remaining between them. CDR3 region: CASSQGRGIYEQYF. The CDR3 DNA reads as TGCGCCAGCAGCCAAGGGAGAGGGATCTACGAGCAGTACTTC.

The chain employs TRBV5-1 and TRBJ1-6; D is possibly TRBD1 (6 bases). There are 16 residues in the CDR3. In germline, CDR1 is SGHRS, CDR2 YFSETQ. V was clipped by 5 bases and J by 5 bases, with 17 bases between them. For the CDR3, the DNA is TGCGCCAGCAGGGAGACCGGGACAACGGATAATTCACCCCTCCACTTT. Its protein product is CASRETGTTDNSPLHF.

The rearrangement joins TRBV7-9 to TRBJ1-5; 8 bases align to TRBD1. V lost 1 base to trimming and J lost 0 bases; unmatched junction nucleotides: 11. CDR1 and CDR2 (germline): SEHNR, FQNEAQ (reference sequence). There are 19 residues in the CDR3. The CDR3 sequence: CASSLVLTGGVNSNQPQHF. DNA for the CDR3: TGTGCCAGCAGCTTAGTGCTCACAGGGGGGGTTAATAGCAATCAGCCCCAGCATTTT. The full variable domain, its missing parts supplied by reference TRBV7-9 and TRBJ1-5, is DTGVSQNPRHKITKRGQNVTFRCDPISEHNRLYWYRQTLGQGPEFLTYFQNEAQLEKSRLLSDRFSAERPKGSFSTLEIQRTEQGDSAMYLCASSLVLTGGVNSNQPQHFGDGTRLSIL.

To note about this clone: One end of the junction varies from germline; a read error may be responsible. This sequence joins TRBV30 and TRBJ2-5, with 9 bases identical to TRBD1. Germline CDR1 GTSNPN, CDR2 SVGIG (reference sequence). This CDR3 comprises 14 residues. The chain's CDR3 is CAWSLDRGQEAQYF. The CDR3 coding sequence is TGTGCCTGGAGCCTGGACAGGGGCCAAGAGGCCCAGTACTTC.

V usage is TRBV29-1 and J usage is TRBJ1-5, with TRBD1 matching over 11 bases. The CDR3 is 18 amino acids. J gave up 3 bases and V 6 bases, and 16 bases lay outside the gene matches. Germline-derived CDR1 and CDR2 are SQVTM and ANQGSEA. Here the CDR3 DNA reads TGCAGCGTAGGCCTGGACAGGGGGCGCGCCTTAGACAATCAGCCCCAGCATTTT. Translated, it gives CSVGLDRGRALDNQPQHF.

The chain links TRBV27 to TRBJ2-1; weak D call: TRBD1 (6 bases). In germline, CDR1 is MNHEY, CDR2 SMNVEV (reference sequence). CDR3 size: 14 residues. V was cut by 3 bases and J by 5 bases, with 11 bases left in between. The CDR3 DNA is TGTGCCAGCAGTTTCGGGACAATCAACAATGAGCAGTTCTTC. Residues: CASSFGTINNEQFF.

V gene TRBV6-5 combines with J gene TRBJ1-2, with a weak D call TRBD1 (5 bases). The V gene's germline CDR1 is MNHEY and CDR2 SVGAGI. The CDR3 is made up of 13 amino acids. With 4 bases removed from V and 7 bases from J, the gap between germline ends came to 13 bases. DNA for the CDR3: TGTGCCAGCAGTTCTACAGGAGACTCTGGCTACACCTTC. Protein: CASSSTGDSGYTF.